This passage covers 18 T cell receptor beta chains from one sample sequenced in a study of CD8+CD57+ T cells in acquired aplastic anemia. CD8+CD57+ cell expansion had been shown by flow cytometry in patients chosen for sequencing. The template used for profiling TCR beta VDJ and CDR3 was genomic DNA. TCRdb reprocessed the reads with MiXCR, giving one entry per CDR3 protein. The table lists 110,000 or so distinct CDR3 sequences, 55% to 60% of them singletons. The source material was sorted CD4+, CD8+, or CD8+CD57+ T cells (not recorded which) from PBMCs. The source of these receptors is a human donor with aplastic anemia.

The chain uses TRBV7-2 and TRBJ1-6; the match to TRBD1 covers 7 bases. This CDR3 region has 15 residues. Trimming at V came to 4 bases and at J to 7 bases, leaving 7 bases not matched to a gene. Germline V gene sequence: CDR1 SGHTA, CDR2 FQGNSA. The CDR3 nucleotides are TGTGCCAGCAGCTCGTGGGGACAGCCAAATTCACCCCTCCACTTT. It specifies CASSSWGQPNSPLHF.

This sequence joins TRBV7-3 and TRBJ2-1; unclear D gene. The CDR3 has 12 amino acids. V shed 7 bases and J shed 7 bases, with 11 bases lying between them. Per germline, CDR1 SGHTA and CDR2 FQGTGA. CDR3 sequence (DNA): TGTGCCAGCATCGGTGATGGGAATGAGCAGTTCTTC. Its translation is CASIGDGNEQFF. Filled out from reference TRBV7-3 and TRBJ2-1, the complete variable domain reads GAGVSQTPSNKVTEKGKYVELRCDPISGHTALYWYRQSLGQGPEFLIYFQGTGAADDSGLPNDRFFAVRPEGSVSTLKIQRTERGDSAVYLCASIGDGNEQFFGPGTRLTVL.

The rearrangement links TRBV10-3 to TRBJ1-1; D uncertain. Trimming left V 2 bases short and J 1 base short, with 5 bases between. Germline loops: CDR1 ENHRY, CDR2 SYGVKD. The CDR3 totals 13 residues. The CDR3 spells CAISEERNTEAFF. DNA of the CDR3: TGTGCCATCAGTGAGGAGAGGAACACTGAAGCTTTCTTT.

The chain is built from TRBV27 and TRBJ2-1; possible D gene TRBD1, 6 bases. V was shortened by 3 bases and J by 3 bases, with 15 bases between the two germline ends. The length of the CDR3 is 16 residues. Germline CDR1 and CDR2: MNHEY and SMNVEV (reference sequence). The chain's CDR3 is CASSFSLGDNYNEQFF. CDR3 nucleotide sequence: TGTGCCAGCAGTTTCTCATTAGGGGACAACTACAATGAGCAGTTCTTC.

This clonotype occurred a few times. This chain links TRBV2 with TRBJ2-7; no clear D gene. Looked up from germline, CDR1 is SNHLY and CDR2 is FYNNEI. The CDR3 runs 15 residues. The germline V and J ends were trimmed by 4 bases and 3 bases, with 16 bases remaining between them. CDR3 DNA sequence: TGTGCCAGCAGTGCACTAAGGCAGTATTACTACGAGCAGTACTTC. Protein product: CASSALRQYYYEQYF.

This clonotype was seen ten or more times. The CDR3 region is CASSPGGQETQYF. For the CDR3, the DNA is TGCGCCAGCAGCCCCGGGGGGCAAGAGACCCAGTACTTC. This chain connects TRBV4-3 to TRBJ2-5, with 7 nucleotides matching TRBD2. Germline assignment: CDR1 LGHNA and CDR2 YSLEER. The J segment lost 2 bases and the V segment lost 4 bases, leaving 1 base of the junction unmatched. This CDR3 is 13 amino acids long.

Only a few counts were recorded for this clonotype. The gene calls are TRBV29-1 and TRBJ1-1; 9 nucleotides match TRBD1. The CDR3 extends over 14 amino acids. From germline, CDR1 is SQVTM and CDR2 ANQGSEA. The V gene end was trimmed by 4 bases and the J gene end by 2 bases; junction bases not matched to a gene: 5. The CDR3 DNA follows: TGCAGCGTTGCGACAGGGGGATTTAACACTGAAGCTTTCTTT. Its protein is CSVATGGFNTEAFF.

This clonotype came up a few times. The chain combines TRBV11-2 with TRBJ2-7, with TRBD2 identical over 8 bases. From germline, CDR1 is SGHAT and CDR2 FQNNGV. This CDR3 is 17 amino acids long. V was clipped by 3 bases and J by 4 bases; unmatched bases: 14. This CDR3 is CASSFQAGVTRGYEQYF. The CDR3 region has the DNA TGTGCCAGCAGCTTTCAAGCGGGAGTAACCAGGGGTTACGAGCAGTACTTC.

The rearrangement joins TRBV20-1 to TRBJ2-7, with D possibly being TRBD1 (6 bases). The V end was cut by 0 bases, the J end by 3 bases, with 12 bases between. This CDR3 region has 14 residues. CDR1 and CDR2 (germline): DFQATT, SNEGSKA (reference sequence). The CDR3 protein is CSAREGQGYYEQYF. DNA of the CDR3: TGCAGTGCTAGAGAGGGGCAGGGGTACTACGAGCAGTACTTC.

This clonotype appeared a few times. CDR3 in DNA: TGCGCCAGCAGCTTGGTATTGGGGACCAGCTCTGGGGCCAACGTCCGCTACACCTTC. As protein: CASSLVLGTSSGANVRYTF. The gene calls are TRBV5-1 and TRBJ1-2; D possibly corresponds to TRBD1 (5 bases). The CDR3 runs 19 residues. The germline gives CDR1 SGHRS, CDR2 YFSETQ. Trimming took 0 bases from V and 9 from J, leaving 30 bases between them.

J is TRBJ2-2 and V is TRBV9, with D possibly being TRBD1 or TRBD2 (6 bases each). Trimming took off 0 bases at V and 3 bases at J, with 12 bases between the two ends. Per the germline V gene, CDR1 is SGDLS and CDR2 is YYNGEE. The CDR3 loop spans 16 amino acids. CDR3: CASSVGGDTYTGELFF. In DNA, the CDR3 is TGTGCCAGCAGCGTAGGGGGGGACACCTACACCGGGGAGCTGTTTTTT. Using reference TRBV9 and TRBJ2-2 for the parts outside the CDR3, the full variable domain is DSGVTQTPKHLITATGQRVTLRCSPRSGDLSVYWYQQSLDQGLQFLIQYYNGEERAKGNILERFSAQQFPDLHSELNLSSLELGDSALYFCASSVGGDTYTGELFFGEGSRLTVL.

This chain uses TRBV15 with TRBJ1-3, with D unclear. Deletions cut 0 bases from V and 4 bases from J, with 10 bases between. In germline, CDR1 is LNHNV, CDR2 YYDKDF (reference sequence). This CDR3 comprises 15 residues. CDR3 nucleotide sequence: TGTGCCACCAGCAGAGAATGGGGATCCGGAAACACCATATATTTT. Translation: CATSREWGSGNTIYF.

This chain joins TRBV15 and TRBJ2-7, with D hard to call. Germline loops: CDR1 LNHNV, CDR2 YYDKDF (reference sequence). With 2 bases removed from V and 4 bases from J, the gap between germline ends came to 12 bases. The CDR3 contains 14 residues. The CDR3 sequence is CATSRTHNKYEQYF. The DNA for the CDR3 is TGTGCCACCAGCAGAACCCACAACAAATACGAGCAGTACTTC.

This clonotype has a count of ten or more. The chain recombines TRBV4-3 with TRBJ1-1; perhaps TRBD1 as D (6 bases). The CDR3 is made up of 15 amino acids. CDR1 is LGHNA, CDR2 YSLEER, per germline. Trimming pared 3 bases from V and 7 bases from J, leaving 18 bases between. The CDR3 sequence: CASSQEEDRRYEAFF. The CDR3 DNA reads as TGCGCCAGCAGCCAGGAAGAAGACAGGAGATATGAAGCTTTCTTT.

The chain joins TRBV5-1 to TRBJ2-7, with D possibly called TRBD1 or TRBD2 (5 bases each). Per the germline V gene, CDR1 is SGHRS and CDR2 is YFSETQ. This CDR3 region has 14 residues. Trimming took 4 bases from V and 3 from J, leaving 14 bases between them. The DNA for the CDR3 is TGCGCCAGCAGCCCTCGAGCGGACAACTACGAGCAGTACTTC. Its translation: CASSPRADNYEQYF.

The V and J genes are TRBV11-1 and TRBJ2-3, with 10 nucleotides matching TRBD2. Trimming at V came to 4 bases and at J to 4 bases, leaving 5 bases not matched to a gene. Germline values: CDR1 SGHAT, CDR2 FQDESV (reference sequence). The CDR3 has 15 residues. This chain's CDR3 is CASSYSGGVADTQYF. DNA for the CDR3: TGTGCCAGCAGCTACAGCGGGGGGGTCGCAGATACGCAGTATTTT.

The V gene is TRBV20-1, the J gene TRBJ2-3; D could derive from TRBD1 or TRBD2 (5 bases each). V lost 1 base and J lost 6, with 11 bases in between. The CDR3 is 13 residues long. CDR1 DFQATT and CDR2 SNEGSKA come from the germline V gene (reference sequence). The CDR3 DNA follows: TGCAGTGCTAGAGGCCGAGGGGTGGATACGCAGTATTTT. Translation: CSARGRGVDTQYF.

The genes are TRBV14 and TRBJ2-7; D is unresolved. The CDR3 has 13 residues. V dropped 5 bases and J dropped 3 bases, with 11 bases sitting between them. The germline CDR1 and CDR2 sequences are SGHDN and FVKESK. This CDR3 is CASSFLEDYEQYF. The CDR3, as DNA: TGTGCCAGCAGCTTCCTCGAGGACTACGAGCAGTACTTC. The full variable domain, completed using reference TRBV14 and TRBJ2-7, is EAGVTQFPSHSVIEKGQTVTLRCDPISGHDNLYWYRRVMGKEIKFLLHFVKESKQDESGMPNNRFLAERTGGTYSTLKVQPAELEDSGVYFCASSFLEDYEQYFGPGTRLTVT.